This T cell receptor beta chain was recovered during a study of T cell responses to AZD1222 COVID-19 vaccine. The V end was cut by 2 bases, the J end by 1 base, with 8 bases between. In germline, CDR1 is SGHTA, CDR2 FQGNSA. The CDR3 spans 14 residues. Sequenced by immunoSEQ multiplex PCR; TCRdb stores in-frame clones only, minus some. The table shows roughly 130,000 clones, with about 91% occurring only once. Study findings and constraints: Mapped onto spike, vaccine-associated CD4 TCRs spanned it and were dominant at 160-218 and 743-854. Researchers took repertoire samples only after the peak T cell response had come. Females made up more of the donors, who were largely white British, and clonal diversity may have come out too low. Two AZD1222 doses significantly raised spike-specific TCR breadth and depth over controls.

Details on this clone: The antigen is not known.

The rearrangement uses TRBV7-2 and TRBJ2-5; no clear D gene. The specimen was peripheral blood, collected on day 0 of AZD1222 vaccination. This receptor was taken from an adult in good health. CDR3 protein: CASSLLSVQETQYF. The CDR3 bases are TGTGCCAGCAGCTTACTCAGCGTCCAAGAGACCCAGTACTTC.